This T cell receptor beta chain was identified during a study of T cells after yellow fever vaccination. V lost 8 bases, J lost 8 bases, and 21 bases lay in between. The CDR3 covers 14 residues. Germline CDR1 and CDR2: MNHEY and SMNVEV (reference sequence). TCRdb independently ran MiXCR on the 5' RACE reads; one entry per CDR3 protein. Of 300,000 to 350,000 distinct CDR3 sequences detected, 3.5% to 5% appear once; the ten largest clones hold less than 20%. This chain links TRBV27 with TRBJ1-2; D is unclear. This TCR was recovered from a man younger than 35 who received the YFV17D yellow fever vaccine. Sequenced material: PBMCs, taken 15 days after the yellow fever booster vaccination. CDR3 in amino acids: CASRSGDQVWGYTF. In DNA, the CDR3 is TGTGCCAGCCGATCGGGCGATCAGGTGTGGGGCTACACCTTC.